Below are 19 T cell receptor beta chains sequenced from a single sample in a study of Graves' ophthalmopathy and Graves' hyperthyroidism. TCR beta CDR3 regions were amplified from RNA transcripts. HTBI primers were employed in first-round RT-PCR, then a second-round multiplex PCR followed. TCRdb redid the calling of the multiplex PCR reads with MiXCR, one entry per CDR3 protein. The data show about 1.1 million distinct CDR3 sequences, 35% to 40% seen once. Sequenced: peripheral blood or thyroid tissue (not recorded which). The source of these receptors is an adult man with Graves' hyperthyroidism.

This clonotype was seen more than once but under ten times. The chain combines TRBV19 with TRBJ1-2; 8 bases agree with TRBD1. This CDR3 region has 14 residues. CDR1 LNHDA and CDR2 SQIVND come from the germline V gene (reference sequence). V lost 7 bases, J lost 4 bases, and 8 bases stayed unmatched. CDR3 bases: TGTGCCAGTACTAAAGACAGGGGCTTCTATGGCTACACCTTC. Amino acid sequence: CASTKDRGFYGYTF.

J is TRBJ1-5 and V is TRBV2; no firm D call. CDR1 SNHLY and CDR2 FYNNEI come from the germline V gene. The germline V and J ends were trimmed by 8 bases and 4 bases, with 15 bases remaining between them. This CDR3 is built from 14 residues. CDR3 in DNA: TGTGCCAGCTCACCACTGATGGTAAATCAGCCCCAGCATTTT. The encoded protein is CASSPLMVNQPQHF.

This clonotype came up many times. The genes are TRBV20-1 and TRBJ1-5; the D gene is possibly TRBD1 (5 bases). This CDR3 has 14 residues. Trimming pared 5 bases from V and 0 bases from J, leaving 11 bases between. Germline V gene data show CDR1 as DFQATT and CDR2 as SNEGSKA (reference sequence). CDR3 loop: CSAETVDSNQPQHF. The DNA of the CDR3 is TGCAGTGCTGAGACAGTGGATAGCAATCAGCCCCAGCATTTT.

This clonotype was observed a handful of times. The CDR3 reads CAWSVTGGSPLHF. The CDR3 bases are TGTGCCTGGAGTGTAACAGGCGGTTCACCCCTCCACTTT. V and J are TRBV30 and TRBJ1-6; TRBD1 is a possible D gene (5 bases). This CDR3 is built from 13 residues. With 0 bases removed from V and 9 bases from J, the gap between germline ends came to 9 bases. The V gene's germline CDR1 is GTSNPN and CDR2 SVGIG (reference sequence).

This clonotype has at least ten counts. The chain carries TRBV29-1 and TRBJ1-4; 9 bases match TRBD1. V was clipped by 1 base and J by 1 base; unmatched bases: 4. The germline V gene has CDR1 SQVTM and CDR2 ANQGSEA. This CDR3 is built from 16 residues. The CDR3 protein is CSVEGDRVRTNEKLFF. For the CDR3, the DNA is TGCAGCGTTGAAGGGGACAGGGTGAGAACTAATGAAAAACTGTTTTTT.

This clonotype appeared a few times. The chain is built from TRBV12-3 or TRBV12-4 and TRBJ1-5; 9 positions match TRBD1. V was clipped by 4 bases and J by 6 bases; unmatched bases: 10. The CDR3 sequence is 16 residues long. The CDR3 loop reads CASSYSNRGLSQPQHF. In nucleotides, the CDR3 is TGTGCCAGCAGTTACTCCAACAGGGGGCTGAGTCAGCCCCAGCATTTT.

This chain uses TRBV6-2 or TRBV6-3 with TRBJ2-5; D assignment may be TRBD1 or TRBD2 (5 bases each). Trimming removed 8 bases at V and 3 bases at J, with 13 bases between. There are 13 residues in the CDR3. Germline CDR1 is MNHEY and CDR2 is SVGEGT. The CDR3 region has the DNA TGTGCCAGCCACTTCGGGGCGAAAGAGACCCAGTACTTC. Residues: CASHFGAKETQYF.

The chain carries TRBV29-1 and TRBJ2-7; 9 bases agree with TRBD1. J was trimmed by 6 bases and V by 6 bases; bases with no gene match: 15. Looked up from germline, CDR1 is SQVTM and CDR2 is ANQGSEA. This CDR3 has 15 amino acids. The CDR3 region is CSVGPHRGLRGEQYF. The CDR3 DNA reads as TGCAGCGTAGGCCCTCACAGGGGGCTACGGGGCGAGCAGTACTTC.

This clonotype was detected many times. This chain links TRBV2 with TRBJ1-6; D not resolved. The V gene's germline CDR1 is SNHLY and CDR2 FYNNEI. There are 13 residues in the CDR3. The germline V and J ends were trimmed by 7 bases and 11 bases, with 15 bases remaining between them. CDR3 nucleotides: TGTGCCAGCAATACCCTCCCATCAGCACCCCTCCACTTT. Translation gives CASNTLPSAPLHF.

This rearrangement joins TRBV11-2 to TRBJ1-1; D remains ambiguous. Germline lookup yields CDR1 SGHAT and CDR2 FQNNGV. There are 13 residues in the CDR3. Trimming pared 9 bases from V and 1 base from J, leaving 12 bases between. The DNA for the CDR3 is TGTGCCAGAGAGACGATCCCGAACACTGAAGCTTTCTTT. It encodes CARETIPNTEAFF.

Remarks on this clonotype: A much larger clone lies one base from this, so it may be a read error. This chain links TRBV7-9 with TRBJ2-7; 9 nucleotides line up with TRBD1. CDR3 size: 12 residues. Germline V gene sequence: CDR1 SEHNR, CDR2 FQNEAQ (reference sequence). V shed 5 bases, J shed 8 bases, and the junction held 4 bases outside the gene matches. The CDR3 DNA reads as TGTGCCAGCAGCCCAGACAGGGGGAAGCAGTACTTC. Translating gives CASSPDRGKQYF.

In its sample, this clonotype was seen a few times. This chain joins TRBV2 and TRBJ2-7; D is ambiguous. Germline V gene lookup returns CDR1 SNHLY and CDR2 FYNNEI. There are 14 residues in the CDR3. The ends were cut back, 6 bases at V and 5 bases at J, with 17 bases in the middle. The CDR3 loop is CASSPRQLSNEQYF. The CDR3 DNA is TGTGCCAGCAGCCCCCGACAACTCAGCAACGAGCAGTACTTC.

Comment on this clonotype: Since no conserved phenylalanine or tryptophan closes the CDR3, a read error is the likely cause. No DNA is shown, since the ends of the CDR3 on it are uncertain; the CDR3 is the one TCRdb lists. V usage is TRBV11-2 and J usage is TRBJ1-2; no DNA check was done on the table's D call, TRBD1. The germline V gene has CDR1 SGHAT and CDR2 FQNNGV. The CDR3 length equals 9 residues, ends included. The CDR3 sequence is CASSPGGTS.

This chain connects TRBV10-1 to TRBJ2-7, with 13 bases identical to TRBD2. The germline CDR1 and CDR2 sequences are WNHNN and SYGVQD (reference sequence). Trimming removed 4 bases from V and 6 bases from J; junction bases left unmatched: 6. The CDR3 is 15 residues long. This CDR3 reads CASSAGLAGALEQYF. The CDR3, as DNA: TGCGCCAGCAGTGCCGGACTAGCGGGGGCTCTCGAGCAGTACTTC.

On this clonotype itself: The limits of the CDR3 on the DNA are not certain, so only TCRdb's listed CDR3 is given. This sequence joins TRBV10-3 and TRBJ1-5; the table's TRBD1 call for D was not verified on the DNA. The V gene's germline CDR1 is ENHRY and CDR2 SYGVKD. The CDR3 region is 22 residues in length, termini included. The CDR3 region is CAIERTGGNGYTFGSGVRPQHF.

The chain is built from TRBV7-2 and TRBJ2-7, with D hard to call. The CDR3 length is 16 residues. Germline V CDR1 and CDR2: SGHTA, FQGNSA. The ends were cut back, 4 bases at V and 3 bases at J, with 19 bases in the middle. CDR3 in amino acids: CASSSSQVIQIYEQYF. The DNA for the CDR3 is TGTGCCAGCAGCTCAAGCCAGGTGATACAAATCTACGAGCAGTACTTC.

The CDR3 sequence: CASSIRGANVLTF. In DNA, the CDR3 is TGTGCCAGCAGCATAAGAGGGGCCAACGTCCTGACTTTC. The chain is built from TRBV7-9 and TRBJ2-6; D is uncertain. Germline V gene data show CDR1 as SEHNR and CDR2 as FQNEAQ (reference sequence). V dropped 5 bases and J dropped 4 bases, with 6 bases sitting between them. The CDR3 loop spans 13 amino acids. The variable domain in full, completed from reference TRBV7-9 and TRBJ2-6, reads DTGVSQNPRHKITKRGQNVTFRCDPISEHNRLYWYRQTLGQGPEFLTYFQNEAQLEKSRLLSDRFSAERPKGSFSTLEIQRTEQGDSAMYLCASSIRGANVLTFGAGSRLTVL.

V gene TRBV10-2 combines with J gene TRBJ2-7, with 12 nucleotides matching TRBD2. The CDR3 covers 16 residues. CDR1 is WSHSY, CDR2 SAAADI, per germline. V was pared by 4 bases and J by 6 bases, with 10 bases of the junction left unmatched. DNA of the CDR3: TGCGCCAGCAGTGCCGGACTAGCGGGACAGTTCTCCGAGCAGTACTTC. Its translation is CASSAGLAGQFSEQYF.

Remarks on this clonotype: The junction shows a germline mismatch at one end, possibly a read error. V usage is TRBV10-1 and J usage is TRBJ2-5; TRBD2 aligns across 11 bases. This CDR3 has 14 residues. Germline V gene sequence: CDR1 WNHNN, CDR2 SYGVQD (reference sequence). The CDR3 DNA sequence: TGCACCAGCGGGTTAGCGGGGGGGTTGGAGACCCAGTACTTC. Translation gives CTSGLAGGLETQYF.